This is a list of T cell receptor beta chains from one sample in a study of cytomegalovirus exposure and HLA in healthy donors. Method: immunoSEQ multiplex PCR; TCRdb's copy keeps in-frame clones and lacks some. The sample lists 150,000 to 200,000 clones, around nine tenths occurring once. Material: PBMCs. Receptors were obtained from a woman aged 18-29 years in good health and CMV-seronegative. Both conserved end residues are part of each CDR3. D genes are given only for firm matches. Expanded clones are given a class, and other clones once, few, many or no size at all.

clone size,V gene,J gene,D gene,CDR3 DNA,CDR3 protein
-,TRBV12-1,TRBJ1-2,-,TGTGCCAGCAGCTTTGGTTCTATGCGCTACACCTTC,CASSFGSMRYTF
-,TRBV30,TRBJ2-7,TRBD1,TGTGCCTGGAGTGCCGGGACAGGGAGCCACGAGCAGTACTTC,CAWSAGTGSHEQYF
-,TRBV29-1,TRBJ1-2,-,TGCAGCGCAGAGACAGAAAACTATGGCTACACCTTC,CSAETENYGYTF
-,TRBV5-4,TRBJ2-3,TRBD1,TGTGCCAGCAGCGTTACAGGGGAGGATACGCAGTATTTT,CASSVTGEDTQYF
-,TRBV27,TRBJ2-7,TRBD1,TGTGCCAGCAGTTTCGGGACAGGGGTCTACGAGCAGTACTTC,CASSFGTGVYEQYF
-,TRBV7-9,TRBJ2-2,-,TGTGCCAGCAGCCAATCTCGGACCGGGGAGCTGTTTTTT,CASSQSRTGELFF
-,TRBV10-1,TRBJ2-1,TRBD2,TGCGCCACCTTGGCCATAGCGGGAGTGAATGAGCAGTTCTTC,CATLAIAGVNEQFF
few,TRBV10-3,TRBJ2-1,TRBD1,TGTGCCGTATCGAGACAGGGGGCACACAATGAGCAGTTCTTC,CAVSRQGAHNEQFF
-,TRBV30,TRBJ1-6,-,TGTGCCTGGAGTGGAGGGACTTCGACATATAATTCACCCCTCCACTTT,CAWSGGTSTYNSPLHF
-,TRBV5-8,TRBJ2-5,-,TGTGCCAGCAGCTTGCTCGAGACCCAGTACTTC,CASSLLETQYF
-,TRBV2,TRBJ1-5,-,TGTGCCAGCACCCTGGGAGGGTATCAGCCCCAGCATTTT,CASTLGGYQPQHF
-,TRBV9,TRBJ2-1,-,TGTGCCAGCAGCCCCAGGCGGCTCGGGGTCGAAAGTGAGCAGTTCTTC,CASSPRRLGVESEQFF
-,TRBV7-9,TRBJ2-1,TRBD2,TGTGCCAGCAGCTTTACTAGCGGGGGGTTTAGCAATGAGCAGTTCTTC,CASSFTSGGFSNEQFF
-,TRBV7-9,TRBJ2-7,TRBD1,TGTGCCAGCAGCCAGGGGCCGGGACAGACCTACGAGCAGTACTTC,CASSQGPGQTYEQYF
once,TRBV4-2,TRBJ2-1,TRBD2,TGTGCCAGCAGCCAAGGGGCGGGGGGTCGTTACAATGAGCAGTTCTTC,CASSQGAGGRYNEQFF
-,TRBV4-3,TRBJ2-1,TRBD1,TGCGCCAGCAGCCAAGCCGTGGGACAGGTGGACAATGAGCAGTTCTTC,CASSQAVGQVDNEQFF
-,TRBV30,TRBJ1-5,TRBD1,TGTGCCTGGAGTCCTGGACAGGGGTCTCAGCCCCAGCATTTT,CAWSPGQGSQPQHF
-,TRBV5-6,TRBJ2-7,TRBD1,TGTGCCAGCAGCGGCCCGACAGGGCCCCGCTACGAGCAGTACTTC,CASSGPTGPRYEQYF
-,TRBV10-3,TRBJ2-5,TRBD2,TGTGCCATCAGTGAGTCGCCTAGCGGGGGGGAGACCCAGTACTTC,CAISESPSGGETQYF
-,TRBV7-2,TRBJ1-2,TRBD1,TGTGCCAGCAGCCCGACAGGGGGCGCCGGCTATGGCTACACCTTC,CASSPTGGAGYGYTF
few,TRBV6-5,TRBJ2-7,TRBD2,TGTGCCAGCAGCTGGGGACTAGCGGGAGGGTACGAGCAGTACTTC,CASSWGLAGGYEQYF
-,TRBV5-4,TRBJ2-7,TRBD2,TGTGCCAGCAGCTCCTCCGGGACTAGCGCCGAGCAGTACTTC,CASSSSGTSAEQYF
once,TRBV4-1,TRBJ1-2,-,TGCGCCAGCAGCCAAGGGGCGGGGAGCGGCTACCCCTTC,CASSQGAGSGYPF
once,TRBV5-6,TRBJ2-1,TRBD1,TGTGCCAGCAAGCTCCCAGGGGGATTAAATGAGCAGTTCTTC,CASKLPGGLNEQFF
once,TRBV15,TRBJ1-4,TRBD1,TGTGCCACCAGCAGAGTGGGACAGGGGGGTGAAAAACTGTTTTTT,CATSRVGQGGEKLFF
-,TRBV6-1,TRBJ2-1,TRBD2,TGTGCCAGCTCCTCGGGGGGGATGGCAAATGAGCAGTTCTTC,CASSSGGMANEQFF
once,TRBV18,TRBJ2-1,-,TGTGCCAGCTCACCCCAGGGCGGGACCTCCTACAATGAGCAGTTCTTC,CASSPQGGTSYNEQFF
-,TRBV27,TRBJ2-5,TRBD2,TGTGCCAGCAGTTTAGGGGAGGGAGGGCGGGAGACCCAGTACTTC,CASSLGEGGRETQYF
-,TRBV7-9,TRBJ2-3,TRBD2,TGTGCCAGCAGGCGGGGGGACACAGATACGCAGTATTTT,CASRRGDTDTQYF
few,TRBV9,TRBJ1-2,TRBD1,TGTGCCAGCAGAGATGACAGGGGGATGTATGGCTACACCTTC,CASRDDRGMYGYTF